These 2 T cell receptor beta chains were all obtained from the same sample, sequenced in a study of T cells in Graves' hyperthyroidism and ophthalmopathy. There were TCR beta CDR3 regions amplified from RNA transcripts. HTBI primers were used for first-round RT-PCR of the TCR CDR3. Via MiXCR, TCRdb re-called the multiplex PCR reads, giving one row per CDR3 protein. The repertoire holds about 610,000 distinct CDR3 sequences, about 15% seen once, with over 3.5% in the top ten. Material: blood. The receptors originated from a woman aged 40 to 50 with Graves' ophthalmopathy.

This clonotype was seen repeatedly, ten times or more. This CDR3 reads CASSSGDRQETQYF. CDR3 nucleotide sequence: TGTGCCAGTAGTAGCGGGGACAGGCAAGAGACCCAGTACTTC. The rearrangement joins TRBV19 to TRBJ2-5, with TRBD1 identical over 8 bases. The CDR3 is 14 residues long. Germline CDR1 and CDR2: LNHDA and SQIVND (reference sequence). V lost 4 bases and J lost 2; bases outside the gene matches: 3.

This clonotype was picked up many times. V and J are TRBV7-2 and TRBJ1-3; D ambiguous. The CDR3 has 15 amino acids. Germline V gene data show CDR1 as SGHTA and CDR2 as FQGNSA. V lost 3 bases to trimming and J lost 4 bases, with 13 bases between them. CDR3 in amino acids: CASSFRSSLGNTIYF. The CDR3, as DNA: TGTGCCAGCAGCTTCCGTTCGTCTTTAGGAAACACCATATATTTT.